The entry below gives a single T cell receptor (beta chain) sequence along with its context. The specificity of this receptor is unknown. The sample holds no much larger clone one base away, and base qualities are not on file. The CDR3 runs 14 residues from the cysteine to the phenylalanine. Here the CDR3 DNA is all that survives: 42 bases in frame from base 1. Sequences MNHEY (CDR1) and SVGAGI (CDR2) are obtained from the germline V gene. V loses 5 bases at its end and J loses 5 bases; junction bases beyond the gene matches: 8. This entry belongs to a study of control samples from healthy donors and cancer patients (TCRdb year 2020). Receptors were amplified or captured by the immunoSEQ multiplex PCR assay. TCRdb's version of the immuneACCESS table is confined to in-frame rearrangements and falls short of the full clone set. An unresolved V gene accounts for under half of the shortfall where checked; the remainder is of unknown origin. The sample table contains about 190,000 clones; only one count was recorded for about nine tenths of them. The biggest ten clones account for approximately 1.8% of the sample.

The sequence derives from a man aged 25 to 40 in good health. The V gene is TRBV6-5 and the J gene is TRBJ1-1; TRBD1 aligns with 7 central bases. Sequencing was performed on blood. DNA sequence: TGTGCCAGCAGTCTCGGACAGGCTGGTACTGAAGCTTTCTTT. Translated, it reads CASSLGQAGTEAFF.